This TCR beta chain was documented in a study of memory B cells and T cells in multiple sclerosis. TCRdb's table, derived via immunoSEQ multiplex PCR, lists solely in-frame clones and lacks some. The top ten hold 2% to 3% of the sample, which has 30,000 or so clones, approximately 85% seen once. From germline, CDR1 is MDHEN and CDR2 SYDVKM. J gave up 4 bases and V 5 bases, and 12 bases lay outside the gene matches. This CDR3 is built from 17 residues. This clone has a single count. What it recognizes is unknown. Whole-study results and caveats: Shared clonotype counts depended on differing compartment clone-set sizes and were normalized.

CFSE-dim autoproliferating and CFSE-high non-proliferating T cells from unstimulated culture were sequenced separately. Cultures began with about 50 million CFSE-labeled PBMCs, unstimulated for 7 days, with replicate wells pooled. Without exogenous stimuli, around 0.49 uM CFSE-labeled PBMCs were cultured serum-free. The sequencing input was PBMCs from blood kept in culture. The chain combines TRBV28 with TRBJ1-2; 11 positions agree with TRBD1. This receptor was taken from a human donor with multiple sclerosis. CDR3 nucleotides: TGTGCCAGCAGTCAGAACCGCCGGGACAGGGGGTTCTATGGCTACACCTTC. This sequence encodes CASSQNRRDRGFYGYTF.